Sequencing of this T cell receptor (beta chain) was carried out in a study of blood T cell repertoires in COVID-19. Across the study: Specimens from acute and convalescent COVID-19 originated in the United States, Italy and Spain.

In the case of this clone: Additional DNA sequences in this sample encode the identical CDR3.

V trimming: 5 bases; J trimming: 0 bases; junction bases outside the gene matches: 3. The CDR3 loop spans 15 amino acids. Germline CDR1 reads SGHTA; CDR2 reads FQGTGA. Profiled with immunoSEQ multiplex PCR; TCRdb holds only in-frame clones, not every one. The data contain some 94,000 clones, about 70% of them seen just once; the ten biggest clones take up roughly 25%. Sequenced: peripheral blood. This TCR came from a woman in her sixties in a cohort sampled during active or convalescent COVID-19. The chain joins TRBV7-3 to TRBJ2-2, with 7 bases aligning to TRBD1. The CDR3, as DNA: TGTGCCAGCAGCCGCCAGGGGGCGAACACCGGGGAGCTGTTTTTT. Its translation: CASSRQGANTGELFF. Combining the CDR3 with reference TRBV7-3 and TRBJ2-2 gives the whole variable domain GAGVSQTPSNKVTEKGKYVELRCDPISGHTALYWYRQSLGQGPEFLIYFQGTGAADDSGLPNDRFFAVRPEGSVSTLKIQRTERGDSAVYLCASSRQGANTGELFFGEGSRLTVL.